This is a list of T cell receptor beta chains from one sample in a study of response to subunit inactivated influenza vaccine. TCRdb itself ran the RT-PCR reads through MiXCR, one entry per CDR3 protein. The table has around 250,000 distinct CDR3 sequences, 12% seen once; the top ten hold approximately 7.8%. Sequenced here: non-naive T cells sorted from PBMCs, sampled roughly 15 days before vaccination. All receptors come from a man in his forties or fifties who received an inactivated influenza vaccine. CDR3s include the opening cysteine and the closing phenylalanine or tryptophan. D genes are given only for firm matches. Rows give clone size only sometimes, using once, few, many, or a class for an expanded clone.

D gene: TRBD1
J gene: TRBJ1-2
V gene: TRBV4-2
clone size: few
CDR3 protein: CASSPSKGGNYGYTF
CDR3 DNA: TGTGCCAGCAGCCCCTCCAAAGGGGGCAACTATGGCTACACCTTC

D gene: -
J gene: TRBJ1-1
V gene: TRBV19
clone size: many
CDR3 protein: CATSYGSSSTEAFF
CDR3 DNA: TGTGCCACCTCTTACGGCTCTTCAAGCACTGAAGCTTTCTTT

D gene: -
J gene: TRBJ1-5
V gene: TRBV3-1
clone size: -
CDR3 protein: CASSHGFNSNQPQHF
CDR3 DNA: TGTGCCAGCAGCCACGGATTTAATAGCAATCAGCCCCAGCATTTT

D gene: TRBD1
J gene: TRBJ1-1
V gene: TRBV14
clone size: -
CDR3 protein: CASSRQGIRSTEAFF
CDR3 DNA: TGTGCCAGCAGCCGACAGGGGATTCGATCCACTGAAGCTTTCTTT

D gene: TRBD1
J gene: TRBJ2-7
V gene: TRBV29-1
clone size: few
CDR3 protein: CSVEDYTGGTPYEQYF
CDR3 DNA: TGCAGCGTTGAAGATTACACAGGGGGTACCCCCTACGAGCAGTACTTC

D gene: -
J gene: TRBJ2-7
V gene: TRBV28
clone size: many
CDR3 protein: CASSTSYGPRTDEQYF
CDR3 DNA: TGTGCCAGCAGTACATCTTACGGCCCCCGGACTGACGAGCAGTACTTC

D gene: -
J gene: TRBJ1-6
V gene: TRBV2
clone size: few
CDR3 protein: CASSGQGFTLHF
CDR3 DNA: TGTGCCAGCAGTGGGCAGGGCTTCACCCTCCACTTT

D gene: -
J gene: TRBJ2-1
V gene: TRBV9
clone size: few
CDR3 protein: CASSVGENPYNEQFF
CDR3 DNA: TGTGCCAGCAGCGTAGGGGAGAACCCCTACAATGAGCAGTTCTTC

D gene: TRBD2
J gene: TRBJ2-5
V gene: TRBV20-1
clone size: few
CDR3 protein: CSARVWRHPKTPRGDQYF
CDR3 DNA: TGCAGTGCTAGAGTTTGGCGACACCCAAAGACACCCCGGGGGGACCAGTACTTC

D gene: TRBD1
J gene: TRBJ2-7
V gene: TRBV4-2
clone size: many
CDR3 protein: CASSQTGMGEQYF
CDR3 DNA: TGTGCCAGCAGCCAGACAGGGATGGGAGAGCAGTACTTC

D gene: -
J gene: TRBJ1-3
V gene: TRBV20-1
clone size: -
CDR3 protein: CSAWTGNTIYF
CDR3 DNA: TGCAGTGCGTGGACAGGAAACACCATATATTTT

D gene: -
J gene: TRBJ2-2
V gene: TRBV6-5
clone size: -
CDR3 protein: CASSYSPLLRRNTGELFF
CDR3 DNA: TGTGCCAGCAGTTACTCCCCCTTATTGCGTCGTAACACCGGGGAGCTGTTTTTT

D gene: -
J gene: TRBJ2-5
V gene: TRBV6-4
clone size: -
CDR3 protein: CASSEGVLCQETQYF
CDR3 DNA: TGTGCCAGCAGTGAGGGGGTGCTTTGCCAAGAGACCCAGTACTTC

D gene: TRBD1
J gene: TRBJ2-7
V gene: TRBV9
clone size: few
CDR3 protein: CASSVGEGALYEQYF
CDR3 DNA: TGTGCCAGCAGCGTAGGTGAGGGGGCTCTCTACGAGCAGTACTTC

D gene: -
J gene: TRBJ1-5
V gene: TRBV4-3
clone size: few
CDR3 protein: CASSQVYNSDSNQPQHF
CDR3 DNA: TGCGCCAGCAGCCAAGTATATAACAGCGATAGCAATCAGCCCCAGCATTTT

D gene: -
J gene: TRBJ1-3
V gene: TRBV5-1
clone size: -
CDR3 protein: CASSPGSGNTIYF
CDR3 DNA: TGCGCCAGCAGCCCTGGATCCGGAAACACCATATATTTT